A selection of T cell receptor beta chains follows, all from one sample in a study of blood T cell repertoires in COVID-19. Repertoires were generated with immunoSEQ multiplex PCR, while TCRdb's copy carries only in-frame clones and drops some. The sample holds 190,000 or so clones, roughly 86% seen once. The specimen was peripheral blood. The receptors stem from a man aged 35-49 years with active or convalescent COVID-19. Both conserved end residues are part of each CDR3.

V	J	CDR3
TRBV25-1	TRBJ1-1	CASSESGASTEAFF
TRBV6-6	TRBJ1-5	CASSSQGADQPQHF
TRBV7-9	TRBJ1-2	CASSSGEFPNYGYTF
TRBV30	TRBJ2-7	CAWSGLAVRSYEQYF
TRBV3-1/TRBV3-2	TRBJ2-1	CASSQDIPGAPWGQFF
TRBV9	TRBJ2-1	CASSVGLAGKFYNEQFF
TRBV7-2	TRBJ2-7	CASSFVADTYEQYF
TRBV5-1	TRBJ1-6	CASSLGSARGSPLHF
TRBV5-1	TRBJ1-3	CASSLGPSGGNTIYF
TRBV6-1	TRBJ1-1	CASSEVQGNTEAFF
TRBV6-5	TRBJ1-1	CASRPVGAGTEAFF
TRBV14	TRBJ2-7	CASSQVRLAGAYEQYF
TRBV11-2	TRBJ1-6	CASSRGQGAWNSPLHF
TRBV6-4	TRBJ2-2	CASSLDSLTGELFF
TRBV6-5	TRBJ1-1	CATRQGAEAFF
TRBV7-2	TRBJ2-2	CASSLGAGVGGELFF
TRBV11-2	TRBJ1-2	CASSPDGQGYGYTF
TRBV30	TRBJ1-1	CAWILEGYAEAFF
TRBV4-1	TRBJ2-2	CASSHRGTSGNTGELFF
TRBV6-4	TRBJ1-5	CASSRKAGNQPQHF
TRBV6-5	TRBJ1-2	CATRVATVNYGYTF
TRBV5-8	TRBJ1-2	CASSFTPSASYGYTF
TRBV6-5	TRBJ1-6	CASSPWGDSPLHF